One and the same sample provided the 11 T cell receptor beta chains below, sequenced in a study of T cell responses to AZD1222 COVID-19 vaccine. Measured with immunoSEQ multiplex PCR; TCRdb has only the in-frame clones, and not every one. The sample has some 150,000 clones, roughly 90% seen once. This specimen consisted of peripheral blood, obtained on day 0 of AZD1222 vaccination. Every receptor here comes from an adult in good health.

The gene calls are TRBV4-1 and TRBJ1-2, with 7 bases that match TRBD1. Germline trimming cut 1 base from V and 4 bases from J; bases unmatched to any gene: 15. The CDR3 runs 18 residues. Germline assignment: CDR1 MGHRA and CDR2 YSYEKL. This CDR3 reads CASSQGRQGLRTFYGYTF. The CDR3 DNA reads TGCGCCAGCAGCCAAGGCCGACAGGGACTCCGGACATTCTATGGCTACACCTTC.

This chain uses TRBV7-9 with TRBJ1-6; D ambiguous. The length of the CDR3 is 14 residues. CDR1 SEHNR and CDR2 FQNEAQ come from the germline V gene (reference sequence). The V end was cut by 1 base, the J end by 4 bases, with 5 bases between. In nucleotides, the CDR3 is TGTGCCAGCAGCTTAGAACAGTATAATTCACCCCTCCACTTT. This gives the protein CASSLEQYNSPLHF.

In its sample, this clone was seen once. J is TRBJ1-6 and V is TRBV3-1 (or the pseudogene TRBV3-2), with D hard to call. Trimming cost V 0 bases and J 14 bases, with 11 bases left between them. This CDR3 has 13 amino acids. Germline CDR1 and CDR2: LGHDT and YNNKEL (reference sequence). Here the CDR3 reads CASSQDLSATLHF. The DNA of the CDR3 is TGTGCCAGCAGCCAAGACTTGTCGGCCACCCTCCACTTT.

This chain's CDR3 is CASSPDPSGFSYNEQFF. In nucleotides, the CDR3 is TGCGCCAGCAGCCCAGACCCTAGCGGGTTCTCCTACAATGAGCAGTTCTTC. The V gene is TRBV4-1, the J gene TRBJ2-1, with TRBD2 matching over 8 bases. Germline values: CDR1 MGHRA, CDR2 YSYEKL. The CDR3 length is 17 residues. The V segment lost 4 bases and the J segment 0 bases; nucleotides outside the gene matches: 8.

The chain joins TRBV27 to TRBJ2-2; 9 nucleotides line up with TRBD2. This CDR3 is 15 amino acids long. Trimming removed 10 bases from V and 7 bases from J; junction bases left unmatched: 13. Germline-derived CDR1 and CDR2 are MNHEY and SMNVEV (reference sequence). CDR3 protein: CATHLSGSAGGELFF. The CDR3 DNA is TGTGCCACCCATCTTAGCGGGAGTGCGGGCGGGGAGCTGTTTTTT.

V is TRBV4-1 and J is TRBJ1-1; a possible D gene is TRBD1 (5 bases). The V end was cut by 1 base, the J end by 5 bases, with 11 bases between. Germline loops: CDR1 MGHRA, CDR2 YSYEKL. The CDR3 has 14 residues. Written as DNA, the CDR3 is TGCGCCAGCAGCCAAGGTCGCGGGGGGACTGAAGCTTTCTTT. Protein product: CASSQGRGGTEAFF.

This sequence joins TRBV21-1 and TRBJ1-5; the table names TRBD1, a call not compared with the DNA. TRBV21-1 is a recognized pseudogene. CDR3 length: 16 amino acids. Here the CDR3 DNA reads TGTGCCAGCAGCGGACAACGGTCAGAGAGCAATCAGCCCCAGCATTTT. It yields the protein CASSGQRSESNQPQHF.

This clone was detected only a few times. The chain joins TRBV5-1 to TRBJ2-1; TRBD1 agrees at 8 bases. CDR1 and CDR2 from the germline V gene are SGHRS and YFSETQ. The CDR3 length is 15 residues. After removal of 4 bases from V and 7 bases from J, the junction contained 10 bases not matched to a gene. CDR3 nucleotides: TGCGCCAGCAGCCCGCTGACAGGGGCTGCGAATGAGCAGTTCTTC. Translation gives CASSPLTGAANEQFF.

This chain connects TRBV11-2 to TRBJ1-1; D is undetermined. Trimming pared 1 base from V and 1 base from J, leaving 10 bases between. The CDR3 is 15 amino acids. The germline CDR1 and CDR2 sequences are SGHAT and FQNNGV. CDR3 DNA sequence: TGTGCCAGCAGCTTAGTAACGAGTGCGAACACTGAAGCTTTCTTT. It translates to CASSLVTSANTEAFF.

The chain couples TRBV7-9 to TRBJ1-2, with D possibly being TRBD1 (6 bases). Germline CDR1 and CDR2: SEHNR and FQNEAQ (reference sequence). This CDR3 has 15 amino acids. Trimming left V 6 bases short and J 6 bases short, with 20 bases between. CDR3 protein: CASRILSTGSDGYTF. CDR3 nucleotide sequence: TGTGCCAGCAGAATCTTGAGCACAGGGTCCGATGGCTACACCTTC.

The chain joins TRBV5-1 to TRBJ2-7; 12 bases are a match to TRBD2. V shed 0 bases, J shed 5 bases, and the junction held 3 bases outside the gene matches. The CDR3 contains 15 residues. Germline V gives CDR1 SGHRS, CDR2 YFSETQ. CDR3 sequence (DNA): TGCGCCAGCAGCTTGGGACTAGCGGGAGTCAACGAGCAGTACTTC. This sequence encodes CASSLGLAGVNEQYF. Variable domain in full (rest from reference TRBV5-1 and TRBJ2-7): KAGVTQTPRYLIKTRGQQVTLSCSPISGHRSVSWYQQTPGQGLQFLFEYFSETQRNKGNFPGRFSGRQFSNSRSEMNVSTLELGDSALYLCASSLGLAGVNEQYFGPGTRLTVT.